A single sample gave rise to the 30 T cell receptor beta chains below, sequenced in a study of T cells in women clearing cervical HPV infection (dated by TCRdb to 2016 to 2019). Preparation of the library involved the immunoSEQ multiplex PCR assay. The table was pulled from immuneACCESS by TCRdb, which kept in-frame rearrangements only. Such tables lose some clones; where checked, under half of the loss comes from unresolved V genes, and the rest has no known cause. Per the sample table, the count is 40,000 to 55,000 clones. The ten largest clonotypes hold approximately 1.2% of the sample. The sample consisted of blood buffy coat. Receptors were obtained from a woman aged 18-69 years with a cervical HPV16 infection that either progressed to CIN3+ or cleared (not recorded which).

As to this clone: The read halts 3 residues ahead of the CDR3 end, with the missing end drawn from the germline J gene. The chain is built from TRBV20-1 and TRBJ1-2; 7 bases align to TRBD1. Germline CDR1 DFQATT, CDR2 SNEGSKA (reference sequence). V shed 6 bases, J shed 5 bases, and the junction held 9 bases outside the gene matches. The CDR3 has 13 residues. The covered CDR3 bases are TGCAGTGCAGAGACAGGGACCTGGTATGGC. It yields the protein CSAETGTWYG. The whole CDR3 protein is CSAETGTWYGYTF.

Note on this clone: Read sequence stops 3 residues before the CDR3 end, and the germline J gene provides the missing end. J is TRBJ1-5 and V is TRBV20-1; maybe TRBD1 (5 bases). CDR1 is DFQATT, CDR2 SNEGSKA, per germline (reference sequence). The V gene lost 3 bases and the J gene lost 6 bases, with 6 bases spanning the gap. The CDR3 totals 11 residues. CDR3 bases read: TGCAGTGCTAGCCAGGGTCAGCCC. This encodes CSASQGQP. The entire CDR3 reads CSASQGQPQHF.

On this clone itself: The read is 3 residues too short to cover the CDR3 end, so that end is filled in from the germline J gene. V usage is TRBV20-1 and J usage is TRBJ2-3; TRBD2 is a possible D gene (6 bases). Trimming stripped 6 bases from V and 2 bases from J, with 15 bases between. This CDR3 comprises 14 residues. The germline V gene has CDR1 DFQATT and CDR2 SNEGSKA (reference sequence). The DNA read from the CDR3 is TGCAGTGCCGCCACTAGCCCTGCCACAGATACG. As protein: CSAATSPATDT. The full CDR3 protein is CSAATSPATDTQYF.

Incomplete CDR3 DNA: TGCAGTGCAGGCGCGGGGCGGACTAGCGGGGTGTCAGAGACC. Protein sequence: CSAGAGRTSGVSET. The CDR3 in full is CSAGAGRTSGVSETQYF. The chain combines TRBV20-1 with TRBJ2-5, with 12 bases lining up with TRBD2. The read halts 3 residues ahead of the CDR3 end, with the missing end drawn from the germline J gene. The V segment lost 6 bases and the J segment 4 bases; nucleotides outside the gene matches: 15. The germline CDR1 and CDR2 sequences are DFQATT and SNEGSKA (reference sequence). The CDR3 is made up of 17 amino acids.

As concerns this clone: The read ends 3 residues before the CDR3 terminus; that terminus is restored from the germline J gene. The V call is TRBV30, the J call TRBJ1-5; D not certain. The CDR3 runs 12 residues. V was pared by 2 bases and J by 6 bases, with 8 bases between. Per germline, CDR1 GTSNPN and CDR2 SVGIG (reference sequence). Incomplete CDR3 DNA: TGTGCCTGGAGTTTCCTCGGTCAGCCC. This codes for CAWSFLGQP. The entire CDR3 protein reads CAWSFLGQPQHF.

With respect to this clone: The read is 3 residues too short to cover the CDR3 end, so that end is filled in from the germline J gene. This sequence joins TRBV30 and TRBJ2-5, with 11 bases identical to TRBD2. CDR3 length equals 17 residues. The germline gives CDR1 GTSNPN, CDR2 SVGIG (reference sequence). J lost 5 bases, V lost 3 bases, and 14 bases had no gene match. CDR3 bases read: TGTGCCTGGAGAAGGGGGGCTAGCGGGAGGAAAAGGGAGACC. Translated, it gives CAWRRGASGRKRET. In full, the CDR3 reads CAWRRGASGRKRETQYF.

Turning to this clone: The DNA ends 3 residues before the CDR3 does, and the rest of the CDR3 is filled in from the germline J gene. The V and J genes are TRBV2 and TRBJ1-6, with TRBD1 matching 9 bases. Trimming removed 9 bases from V and 6 bases from J; junction bases left unmatched: 0. The germline V gene has CDR1 SNHLY and CDR2 FYNNEI. The CDR3 loop spans 12 amino acids. The part of the CDR3 DNA that was read is TGTGCCAGACAGGGGGCTAATTCACCC. Translating it yields CARQGANSP. The entire CDR3 protein reads CARQGANSPLHF.

With regard to this clone: The CDR3 end falls 3 residues outside the read, so it is completed with the germline J gene. The chain combines TRBV18 with TRBJ1-1; D unresolved. CDR3 length: 13 amino acids. V dropped 3 bases and J dropped 3 bases, with 8 bases sitting between them. The germline V gene encodes CDR1 KGHSH and CDR2 LQKENI. The sequenced CDR3 bases are TGTGCCAGCTCACCGGTTCGCGACACTGAA. It is translated as CASSPVRDTE. The full CDR3 protein is CASSPVRDTEAFF. Looking up the rest from reference TRBV18 and TRBJ1-1 gives the full variable domain: NAGVMQNPRHLVRRRGQEARLRCSPMKGHSHVYWYRQLPEEGLKFMVYLQKENIIDESGMPKERFSAEFPKEGPSILRIQQVVRGDSAAYFCASSPVRDTEAFFGQGTRLTVV.

A word on this clone: From the germline J gene comes the end of the CDR3, since the read stops 3 residues before it. The V call is TRBV10-2, the J call TRBJ2-1; tentatively, D is TRBD1 (5 bases). The CDR3 has 12 amino acids. V was clipped by 7 bases and J by 2 bases, with 6 bases between them. Germline CDR1 reads WSHSY; CDR2 reads SAAADI. Partial CDR3 DNA: TGCGCCAGCATGACAGCCTACAATGAG. Translation: CASMTAYNE. The full CDR3 protein reads CASMTAYNEQFF.

On this clone itself: The read comes to an end 3 residues before the CDR3 does, leaving the germline J gene to fill in the end. The chain combines TRBV5-6 with TRBJ2-3, with 7 bases aligning to TRBD2. The length of the CDR3 is 14 residues. CDR1 and CDR2 (germline): SGHDT, YYEEEE. The CDR3 DNA, read in part, is TGTGCCAGCAGCTGGGGGGGGGTCAATCAGCCG. Translated, it gives CASSWGGVNQP. The CDR3, in full, reads CASSWGGVNQPQYF.

Comments on this clone: Read sequence stops 3 residues before the CDR3 end, and the germline J gene provides the missing end. The V gene is TRBV28, the J gene TRBJ2-1, with 7 bases that match TRBD2. Germline values: CDR1 MDHEN, CDR2 SYDVKM. J gave up 5 bases and V 7 bases, and 11 bases lay outside the gene matches. This CDR3 has 15 residues. Here the CDR3 reads CASTLGGTNNNEQFF. CDR3 DNA (partial): TGTGCCAGCACCCTGGGAGGGACTAATAACAATGAG.

Note on this clone: The sequenced fragment ends 3 residues before the CDR3 boundary, so the rest is inferred from the germline J gene. The chain joins TRBV6-1 to TRBJ2-1; 7 bases agree with TRBD1. Per germline, CDR1 MNHNS and CDR2 SASEGT. The CDR3 has 15 residues. V lost 1 base, J lost 4 bases, and 4 bases stayed unmatched. Partial CDR3 DNA: TGTGCCAGCAGTGAAGAGGGGGCGCGATACAATGAG. Its protein product is CASSEEGARYNE. The entire CDR3 is CASSEEGARYNEQFF.

Worth noting for this clone: The CDR3 is cut off 3 residues early in the read; its end comes from the germline J gene. The chain links TRBV15 to TRBJ2-3; 9 bases agree with TRBD2. The J segment lost 3 bases and the V segment lost 1 base, leaving 2 bases of the junction unmatched. The CDR3 totals 15 residues. Germline V gene data show CDR1 as LNHNV and CDR2 as YYDKDF (reference sequence). The covered CDR3 bases are TGTGCCACCAGCAGAGTGGGACTAGCAACAGATACG. It is translated as CATSRVGLATDT. The whole CDR3 is CATSRVGLATDTQYF.

On this clone: The CDR3 goes on 3 residues after the read ends, and that part is filled in from the germline J gene. The chain couples TRBV5-1 to TRBJ2-2, with TRBD2 as a possible D gene (5 bases). This CDR3 has 16 residues. Germline lookup yields CDR1 SGHRS and CDR2 YFSETQ. The germline V and J ends were trimmed by 3 bases and 3 bases, with 15 bases remaining between them. The CDR3 spells CASSSHRGSDTGELFF. Partial CDR3 DNA: TGCGCCAGCAGCTCGCACAGAGGGTCAGACACCGGGGAG.

This clone is called medium-sized based on its frequency. The read gets to within 3 residues of the CDR3 end, and the germline J gene fills in the rest. The V gene is TRBV4-2, the J gene TRBJ2-1; 13 positions match TRBD2. V was pared by 4 bases and J by 1 base, with 13 bases of the junction left unmatched. Per germline, CDR1 LGHNA and CDR2 YNFKEQ. This CDR3 has 20 residues. The CDR3 DNA, read in part, is TGTGCCAGCAGCCCCCAGAGACTAGCGGGAGGACCGAAATCCTACAATGAG. Protein product: CASSPQRLAGGPKSYNE. The CDR3, in full, reads CASSPQRLAGGPKSYNEQFF.

Of note for this clone: Read data end 3 residues before the CDR3 end; the end is taken from the germline J gene. V gene TRBV20-1 combines with J gene TRBJ2-1; 7 nucleotides agree with TRBD2. This CDR3 has 15 amino acids. Germline V gives CDR1 DFQATT, CDR2 SNEGSKA (reference sequence). With V trimmed by 3 bases and J by 0 bases, 5 bases remained unmatched. The CDR3 loop reads CSASAGLSSYNEQFF. CDR3 DNA (partial): TGCAGTGCTAGCGCGGGACTATCCTCCTACAATGAG.

Worth noting for this clone: The read falls 3 residues short of the CDR3 end, and the missing part is taken from the germline J gene. This sequence joins TRBV5-1 and TRBJ1-1; D is unresolved. The V and J ends lost 1 base and 3 bases respectively, with 7 bases between them. In germline, CDR1 is SGHRS, CDR2 YFSETQ. This CDR3 is 13 amino acids long. CDR3 DNA (partial): TGCGCCAGCAGCTTGACCGGGGACACTGAA. This sequence encodes CASSLTGDTE. The full CDR3 reads CASSLTGDTEAFF. The variable domain in full, completed from reference TRBV5-1 and TRBJ1-1, reads KAGVTQTPRYLIKTRGQQVTLSCSPISGHRSVSWYQQTPGQGLQFLFEYFSETQRNKGNFPGRFSGRQFSNSRSEMNVSTLELGDSALYLCASSLTGDTEAFFGQGTRLTVV.

On this clone itself: The sequence runs out 3 residues before the end of the CDR3; the remainder is reconstructed from the germline J gene. The chain joins TRBV5-1 to TRBJ2-5; 10 nucleotides agree with TRBD1. Germline lookup yields CDR1 SGHRS and CDR2 YFSETQ. Trimming at V came to 4 bases and at J to 5 bases, leaving 8 bases not matched to a gene. The CDR3 has 15 residues. CDR3 bases read: TGCGCCAGCAGCCCGGGGACAGGGGTTTTGGAGACC. It encodes CASSPGTGVLET. The entire CDR3 sequence reads CASSPGTGVLETQYF.

A note on this clone: The read stops 3 residues short of the end of the CDR3; the missing end is completed from the germline J gene. V is TRBV6-2 or TRBV6-3 and J is TRBJ1-2; D not certain. V was clipped by 4 bases and J by 5 bases, with 5 bases between them. CDR1 and CDR2 (germline): MNHEY, SVGEGT. This CDR3 contains 11 residues. CDR3 protein: CASSSGYGYTF. Partial CDR3 DNA: TGTGCCAGCAGTTCCGGTTATGGC.

CDR3 DNA (partial): TGTGCCAGCAGCCCGCTAACTAGCCGGTTTCGCACAGATACG. Its translation: CASSPLTSRFRTDT. In full, the CDR3 reads CASSPLTSRFRTDTQYF. The rearrangement links TRBV7-3 to TRBJ2-3, with D perhaps TRBD2 (6 bases). The CDR3 end is not reached by the read, which stops 3 residues before it; the germline J gene fills it in. With 5 bases removed from V and 1 base from J, the gap between germline ends came to 19 bases. CDR1 and CDR2 (germline): SGHTA, FQGTGA. This CDR3 spans 17 amino acids.

On this clone itself: The DNA ends 3 residues before the CDR3 does, and the rest of the CDR3 is filled in from the germline J gene. The chain couples TRBV10-1 to TRBJ2-2; 11 nucleotides agree with TRBD1. The CDR3 sequence is 16 residues long. Germline V gene lookup returns CDR1 WNHNN and CDR2 SYGVQD (reference sequence). CDR3 sequence: CASGPGTGGNNEKLFF. The sequenced CDR3 bases are TGCGCCAGCGGTCCCGGGACAGGGGGGAACAATGAAAAG.

For this clone: The sequence runs out 3 residues before the end of the CDR3; the remainder is reconstructed from the germline J gene. The chain couples TRBV20-1 to TRBJ2-2; TRBD1 might be the D (7 bases). This CDR3 comprises 13 residues. Germline assignment: CDR1 DFQATT and CDR2 SNEGSKA (reference sequence). CDR3 bases read: TGCAGTGCTAGAGAAGACAGGGACTCACCG. This sequence encodes CSAREDRDSP. The entire CDR3 sequence reads CSAREDRDSPLFF.

As to this clone: The read finishes 3 residues shy of the CDR3 end, and the germline J gene is used to complete it. V usage is TRBV20-1 and J usage is TRBJ2-7; D is perhaps TRBD1 (5 bases). Germline-derived CDR1 and CDR2 are DFQATT and SNEGSKA (reference sequence). The V end lost 0 bases, the J end lost 3 bases, and 9 bases lay between the germline ends. This CDR3 contains 13 residues. The CDR3 DNA, read in part, is TGCAGTGCTAGAGACAGGGCTTACTACGAG. Protein product: CSARDRAYYE. The CDR3 as a whole reads CSARDRAYYEQYF.

Remarks on this clone: The sequenced fragment ends 3 residues before the CDR3 boundary, so the rest is inferred from the germline J gene. V gene TRBV5-1 combines with J gene TRBJ2-4, with D possibly being TRBD1 (6 bases). The germline V gene has CDR1 SGHRS and CDR2 YFSETQ. This CDR3 comprises 14 residues. Partial CDR3 DNA: TGCGCCAGCAGCTTGGCGGACACAGGGTATGGT. Translating gives CASSLADTGYG. From start to end, the CDR3 is CASSLADTGYGQYF.

Turning to this clone: The read terminates 3 residues ahead of where the CDR3 ends, so the germline J gene completes it. V is TRBV10-2 and J is TRBJ2-7; the match to TRBD2 covers 9 bases. CDR3 length: 13 amino acids. Germline-derived CDR1 and CDR2 are WSHSY and SAAADI. Unmatched junction bases numbered 9, after V lost 9 bases and J lost 6 bases. CDR3 bases read: TGCGCCAGTCGGCCGGGACTAGCCGCCGAG. Protein: CASRPGLAAE. The full CDR3 protein reads CASRPGLAAEQYF.

In the case of this clone: The read terminates 3 residues before the CDR3 end, so the remaining end is supplied by the germline J gene. V gene TRBV28 combines with J gene TRBJ1-6; 7 bases agree with TRBD1. Trimming at V came to 1 base and at J to 7 bases, leaving 4 bases not matched to a gene. Per germline, CDR1 MDHEN and CDR2 SYDVKM. This CDR3 is built from 15 residues. Incomplete CDR3 DNA: TGTGCCAGCAGTTTATTAGGACAGGAGAATTCACCC. It specifies CASSLLGQENSP. The whole CDR3 is CASSLLGQENSPLHF.

On this clone itself: With the read ending 3 residues before the CDR3 end, the germline J gene is used to fill in that end. The chain couples TRBV19 to TRBJ1-1; a weak D match, TRBD1 (6 bases). From germline, CDR1 is LNHDA and CDR2 SQIVND (reference sequence). CDR3 length: 15 residues. V was trimmed by 0 bases and J by 1 base, leaving 9 bases between them. The CDR3 reads CASSIDGTTNTEAFF. The sequenced CDR3 bases are TGTGCCAGTAGTATAGATGGGACAACGAACACTGAA.

Points on this clone: The read ends 3 residues before the CDR3 terminus; that terminus is restored from the germline J gene. The chain combines TRBV5-1 with TRBJ1-3, with 7 bases aligning to TRBD1. In germline, CDR1 is SGHRS, CDR2 YFSETQ. The length of the CDR3 is 15 residues. CDR3: CASSSGTVVQETIYF. Incomplete CDR3 DNA: TGCGCCAGCAGCTCCGGGACAGTTGTCCAAGAGACC.

Comment on this clone: The read gets to within 3 residues of the CDR3 end, and the germline J gene fills in the rest. The chain has TRBV7-9 and TRBJ2-5; unclear D gene. The V gene's germline CDR1 is SEHNR and CDR2 FQNEAQ (reference sequence). Between the trimmed V and J ends, which lost 5 bases and 5 bases, there was a span of 18 bases. The CDR3 length is 15 residues. The CDR3 protein is CASSPPWALGETQYF. The DNA read from the CDR3 is TGTGCCAGCAGCCCCCCCTGGGCCCTTGGGGAGACC.

With respect to this clone: The sequence runs out 3 residues before the end of the CDR3; the remainder is reconstructed from the germline J gene. The rearrangement uses TRBV10-1 and TRBJ2-3, with a possible D match to TRBD2 (5 bases). The V end was cut by 8 bases, the J end by 3 bases, with 9 bases between. The CDR3 has 12 amino acids. Per the germline V gene, CDR1 is WNHNN and CDR2 is SYGVQD (reference sequence). The CDR3 protein is CASSEGTDTQYF. Partial CDR3 DNA: TGCGCCAGCTCTGAGGGTACAGATACG.